Listed below are T cell receptor beta chains from one sample, sequenced in a study of shared clonotypes between healthy human individuals. Some clones are missing from TCRdb's copy, which holds only in-frame ones; the method was immunoSEQ multiplex PCR. The data hold around 1,000,000 clones, with 60% to 85% observed a single time. The sample consisted of memory CD4+ T cells from PBMCs. These receptor sequences come from a man younger than 35 in good health. Some clones in this sample may be carry-over from other donors' samples. CDR3s include the opening cysteine and the closing phenylalanine or tryptophan. The order of the fields is CDR3 protein, CDR3 DNA, clone size, J gene, V gene, D gene. A D gene is named only where the DNA matches it firmly. Not every row has a clone size; where given, it reads once, few, many or a size class.

CDR3aa: CASSPRVEGTDTQYF; CDR3nt: TGTGCCAGCTCACCGCGGGTCGAGGGCACAGATACGCAGTATTTT; abundance: once; j_gene: TRBJ2-3; v_gene: TRBV18; d_gene: NA
CDR3aa: CASSQGRQSSYNEQFF; CDR3nt: TGCGCCAGCAGCCAAGGGAGACAGAGCTCCTACAATGAGCAGTTCTTC; abundance: NA; j_gene: TRBJ2-1; v_gene: TRBV4-1; d_gene: NA
CDR3aa: CASRLTGGEQYF; CDR3nt: TGTGCCAGCAGGCTAACAGGGGGCGAGCAGTACTTC; abundance: NA; j_gene: TRBJ2-7; v_gene: TRBV11-2; d_gene: TRBD1
CDR3aa: CASSPWGQRRTDTQYF; CDR3nt: TGTGCCAGCAGTCCCTGGGGACAGAGACGCACAGATACGCAGTATTTT; abundance: NA; j_gene: TRBJ2-3; v_gene: TRBV28; d_gene: TRBD1
CDR3aa: CASSSGPTVNEQYF; CDR3nt: TGTGCCAGCAGCTCCGGACCCACCGTCAACGAGCAGTACTTC; abundance: NA; j_gene: TRBJ2-7; v_gene: TRBV7-2; d_gene: NA
CDR3aa: CAWSVGLQGRNSPLHF; CDR3nt: TGTGCCTGGAGTGTAGGTTTGCAGGGGCGGAATTCACCCCTCCACTTT; abundance: NA; j_gene: TRBJ1-6; v_gene: TRBV30; d_gene: NA
CDR3aa: CARTGGGRTDTQYF; CDR3nt: TGTGCCCGTACCGGGGGGGGGCGAACAGATACGCAGTATTTT; abundance: NA; j_gene: TRBJ2-3; v_gene: TRBV30; d_gene: TRBD2
CDR3aa: CASTPRANPPTDTQYF; CDR3nt: TGTGCCAGTACCCCAAGGGCCAATCCTCCCACAGATACGCAGTATTTT; abundance: NA; j_gene: TRBJ2-3; v_gene: TRBV19; d_gene: NA
CDR3aa: CASSGTANYGYTF; CDR3nt: TGCGCCAGCAGTGGGACGGCTAACTATGGCTACACCTTC; abundance: NA; j_gene: TRBJ1-2; v_gene: TRBV10-2; d_gene: NA
CDR3aa: CASSQDPWGNYGYTF; CDR3nt: TGCGCCAGCAGCCAAGATCCGTGGGGGAACTATGGCTACACCTTC; abundance: NA; j_gene: TRBJ1-2; v_gene: TRBV4-3; d_gene: NA
CDR3aa: CASIGGAPSNQPQHF; CDR3nt: TGTGCCAGCATAGGGGGGGCTCCTTCCAATCAGCCCCAGCATTTT; abundance: NA; j_gene: TRBJ1-5; v_gene: TRBV28; d_gene: NA
CDR3aa: CATSPSTGRGELFF; CDR3nt: TGTGCCACCAGCCCCTCCACGGGGCGCGGGGAGCTGTTTTTT; abundance: NA; j_gene: TRBJ2-2; v_gene: TRBV15; d_gene: NA
CDR3aa: CASSSEVVTVNTEAFF; CDR3nt: TGCGCCAGCAGCTCCGAGGTGGTGACAGTGAACACTGAAGCTTTCTTT; abundance: few; j_gene: TRBJ1-1; v_gene: TRBV5-1; d_gene: NA
CDR3aa: CASSLPDQPQHF; CDR3nt: TGTGCCAGCAGCCTACCGGACCAGCCCCAGCATTTT; abundance: NA; j_gene: TRBJ1-5; v_gene: TRBV7-9; d_gene: NA
CDR3aa: CASSHPGGETQYF; CDR3nt: TGCGCCAGCAGCCATCCCGGGGGGGAGACCCAGTACTTC; abundance: few; j_gene: TRBJ2-5; v_gene: TRBV4-1; d_gene: TRBD2
CDR3aa: CASSLGSQLLTDTQYF; CDR3nt: TGTGCCAGCAGCTTAGGAAGCCAACTTCTCACAGATACGCAGTATTTT; abundance: NA; j_gene: TRBJ2-3; v_gene: TRBV11-2; d_gene: NA
CDR3aa: CASSLWRDGQPQHF; CDR3nt: TGTGCCAGCAGTTTGTGGCGGGACGGCCAGCCCCAGCATTTT; abundance: NA; j_gene: TRBJ1-5; v_gene: TRBV28; d_gene: NA
CDR3aa: CASSPRGGWNQPQHF; CDR3nt: TGTGCCAGCAGTCCTAGGGGCGGGTGGAATCAGCCCCAGCATTTT; abundance: many; j_gene: TRBJ1-5; v_gene: TRBV27; d_gene: NA
CDR3aa: CASSSGLAGGLDEQYF; CDR3nt: TGTGCCAGCAGCTCAGGACTAGCGGGAGGGCTGGACGAGCAGTACTTC; abundance: NA; j_gene: TRBJ2-7; v_gene: TRBV7-9; d_gene: TRBD2
CDR3aa: CASSSQTGRNSPLHF; CDR3nt: TGTGCCAGCAGCTCGCAGACAGGGAGAAATTCACCCCTCCACTTT; abundance: NA; j_gene: TRBJ1-6; v_gene: TRBV27; d_gene: TRBD1
CDR3aa: CAISETHRGNNGQPQHF; CDR3nt: TGTGCCATCAGTGAGACACACAGGGGAAATAACGGCCAGCCCCAGCATTTT; abundance: few; j_gene: TRBJ1-5; v_gene: TRBV10-3; d_gene: TRBD1
CDR3aa: CASKLNLGRRRASGRPRYF; CDR3nt: TGTGCCAGCAAACTGAATTTGGGCAGGCGTCGGGCTAGCGGAAGGCCTCGGTACTTC; abundance: NA; j_gene: TRBJ2-7; v_gene: TRBV21-1; d_gene: NA
CDR3aa: CASRRGQETQYF; CDR3nt: TGTGCCAGCAGGAGGGGACAAGAGACCCAGTACTTC; abundance: NA; j_gene: TRBJ2-5; v_gene: TRBV6-1; d_gene: NA
CDR3aa: CATTPDRSHHYGYTF; CDR3nt: TGCGCCACCACCCCCGACAGGTCTCACCACTATGGCTACACCTTC; abundance: few; j_gene: TRBJ1-2; v_gene: TRBV10-1; d_gene: NA
CDR3aa: CASSTGRSSGNTIYF; CDR3nt: TGCGCCAGCAGCACCGGAAGAAGCTCTGGAAACACCATATATTTT; abundance: NA; j_gene: TRBJ1-3; v_gene: TRBV5-1; d_gene: NA
CDR3aa: CASSPGTRTEAFF; CDR3nt: TGTGCCAGCAGTCCCGGGACACGCACTGAAGCTTTCTTT; abundance: NA; j_gene: TRBJ1-1; v_gene: TRBV28; d_gene: NA
CDR3aa: CASSEGGYGRKLFF; CDR3nt: TGCGCCAGCAGTGAGGGAGGGTATGGGCGCAAACTGTTTTTT; abundance: few; j_gene: TRBJ1-4; v_gene: TRBV10-2; d_gene: NA
CDR3aa: CASSDLQAPNYGYTF; CDR3nt: TGTGCCAGCAGTGATCTGCAGGCCCCTAACTATGGCTACACCTTC; abundance: NA; j_gene: TRBJ1-2; v_gene: TRBV6-1; d_gene: NA
CDR3aa: CASSSTQGTQYF; CDR3nt: TGTGCCAGCAGTTCGACCCAGGGTACGCAGTATTTT; abundance: NA; j_gene: TRBJ2-3; v_gene: TRBV7-3; d_gene: NA
CDR3aa: CASSDSPTANYGYTF; CDR3nt: TGTGCCAGCAGTGACTCCCCGACAGCTAACTATGGCTACACCTTC; abundance: few; j_gene: TRBJ1-2; v_gene: TRBV6-4; d_gene: NA
CDR3aa: CASRQGGTDTQYF; CDR3nt: TGTGCCAGCAGGCAGGGGGGAACAGATACGCAGTATTTT; abundance: NA; j_gene: TRBJ2-3; v_gene: TRBV6-5; d_gene: NA
CDR3aa: CASSVAQGVEQFF; CDR3nt: TGTGCCAGCAGCGTAGCTCAGGGGGTGGAGCAGTTCTTC; abundance: NA; j_gene: TRBJ2-1; v_gene: TRBV9; d_gene: TRBD1
CDR3aa: CASSQGLQETQYF; CDR3nt: TGCGCCAGCAGCCAAGGGCTACAAGAGACCCAGTACTTC; abundance: NA; j_gene: TRBJ2-5; v_gene: TRBV7-9; d_gene: NA
CDR3aa: CASSFLNTGELFF; CDR3nt: TGTGCCAGCAGCTTCTTGAACACCGGGGAGCTGTTTTTT; abundance: few; j_gene: TRBJ2-2; v_gene: TRBV11-1; d_gene: NA
CDR3aa: CASRRMADSSYEQYF; CDR3nt: TGTGCCAGCAGGCGCATGGCGGATAGCTCCTACGAGCAGTACTTC; abundance: NA; j_gene: TRBJ2-7; v_gene: TRBV6-1; d_gene: NA
CDR3aa: CASSRRTGSSGNTIYF; CDR3nt: TGCGCCAGCAGCCGGCGGACAGGGAGCTCTGGAAACACCATATATTTT; abundance: NA; j_gene: TRBJ1-3; v_gene: TRBV4-1; d_gene: TRBD1
CDR3aa: CATELAEYNEQFF; CDR3nt: TGTGCCACCGAACTAGCCGAATACAATGAGCAGTTCTTC; abundance: once; j_gene: TRBJ2-1; v_gene: TRBV6-6; d_gene: NA
CDR3aa: CASSPPGATDEQFF; CDR3nt: TGTGCCAGCAGCCCTCCGGGAGCCACCGATGAGCAGTTCTTC; abundance: once; j_gene: TRBJ2-1; v_gene: TRBV7-3; d_gene: NA
CDR3aa: CSAEGHTDTQYF; CDR3nt: TGCAGCGCCGAGGGTCACACAGATACGCAGTATTTT; abundance: NA; j_gene: TRBJ2-3; v_gene: TRBV29-1; d_gene: NA
CDR3aa: CASSPRRLGEKLFF; CDR3nt: TGTGCCAGCAGCCCCCGAAGGCTAGGCGAAAAACTGTTTTTT; abundance: few; j_gene: TRBJ1-4; v_gene: TRBV7-2; d_gene: NA
CDR3aa: CASSDKTNRGQVVYEQYF; CDR3nt: TGTGCCAGCAGTGATAAAACGAACAGGGGTCAAGTTGTCTACGAGCAGTACTTC; abundance: NA; j_gene: TRBJ2-7; v_gene: TRBV6-4; d_gene: TRBD1
CDR3aa: CSVDREETQYF; CDR3nt: TGCAGTGTCGACAGGGAAGAGACCCAGTACTTC; abundance: NA; j_gene: TRBJ2-5; v_gene: TRBV20-1; d_gene: TRBD1
CDR3aa: CASSTTGFLDGELFF; CDR3nt: TGCGCCAGCAGCACCACAGGTTTTCTGGACGGGGAGCTGTTTTTT; abundance: NA; j_gene: TRBJ2-2; v_gene: TRBV5-1; d_gene: NA